This entry lists 32 T cell receptor beta chains sequenced from one sample in a study of stem cell transplantation in POMP-related autoinflammatory disease. Profiling relied on immunoSEQ multiplex PCR, and the TCRdb table lists in-frame clones only, not all of them. The data contain some 68,000 clones, roughly 90% of them singletons. Source: CD4+ T cells from PBMCs, taken after stem cell transplantation. Source of these receptors: a human patient with POMP-related autoinflammation and immune dysregulation (PRAID). Some T cells may possibly be graft donor cells.

This rearrangement joins TRBV28 to TRBJ1-6; tentative D call: TRBD1 (5 bases). Looked up from germline, CDR1 is MDHEN and CDR2 is SYDVKM. The CDR3 totals 18 residues. Deletions cut 2 bases from V and 9 bases from J, with 23 bases between. The chain's CDR3 is CASSLGLQGVYLASPLHF. The CDR3 DNA is TGTGCCAGCAGTTTAGGGCTACAAGGGGTATATTTGGCTTCACCCCTCCACTTT.

The rearrangement joins TRBV4-2 to TRBJ2-2, with D unclear. The germline CDR1 and CDR2 sequences are LGHNA and YNFKEQ. Trimming pared 1 base from V and 2 bases from J, leaving 8 bases between. The CDR3 consists of 15 residues. CDR3 residues: CASSQGAGNTGELFF. The CDR3 DNA reads TGTGCCAGCAGCCAAGGGGCAGGAAACACCGGGGAGCTGTTTTTT.

The rearrangement links TRBV3-1 (or the pseudogene TRBV3-2) to TRBJ2-7; no firm D call. Germline CDR1 LGHDT, CDR2 YNNKEL (reference sequence). CDR3 length: 16 residues. Trimming pared 1 base from V and 3 bases from J, leaving 16 bases between. CDR3 DNA: TGTGCCAGCAGCCAAGTTGCTGGGATGGGGAACTACGAGCAGTACTTC. Its translation: CASSQVAGMGNYEQYF.

The V call is TRBV6-5, the J call TRBJ1-1, with 10 nucleotides matching TRBD1. Trimming cost V 2 bases and J 11 bases; bases outside gene matches: 8. The CDR3 length is 14 residues. Germline V gene lookup returns CDR1 MNHEY and CDR2 SVGAGI. The CDR3 here is CASSYIWDRGLAFF. The CDR3 region has the DNA TGTGCCAGCAGTTACATTTGGGACAGGGGATTGGCTTTCTTT.

A few counts support this clone. The chain links TRBV4-2 to TRBJ1-4; D is uncertain. The CDR3 spans 13 residues. The germline gives CDR1 LGHNA, CDR2 YNFKEQ. The germline V and J ends were trimmed by 5 bases and 5 bases, with 9 bases remaining between them. CDR3 DNA sequence: TGTGCCAGCAGCTCGGAGCTAAATGAAAAACTGTTTTTT. Its protein product is CASSSELNEKLFF.

The chain couples TRBV19 to TRBJ2-2, with 14 bases matching TRBD2. This CDR3 contains 18 residues. The germline V gene has CDR1 LNHDA and CDR2 SQIVND (reference sequence). V was clipped by 7 bases and J by 6 bases; unmatched bases: 13. The CDR3 DNA is TGTGCCAGTAACGGCCCCGGGACTAGCGGGGGTTGGGCCGGGGAGCTGTTTTTT. Its translation: CASNGPGTSGGWAGELFF.

The gene calls are TRBV11-2 and TRBJ1-2, with D possibly being TRBD1 (5 bases). The V end was cut by 4 bases, the J end by 4 bases, with 7 bases between. Germline V CDR1 and CDR2: SGHAT, FQNNGV. The CDR3 has 12 residues. The CDR3 here is CASSSDSYGYTF. The DNA for the CDR3 is TGTGCCAGCAGCTCTGACAGCTATGGCTACACCTTC.

The chain carries TRBV7-5 and TRBJ2-2; the D segment call TRBD2 is taken from the table without a DNA check. TRBV7-5 is an annotated pseudogene. The CDR3 loop spans 18 amino acids. Here the CDR3 DNA reads TGTGCCAGAAGCTCGGGGCCCCAAATCGGCGGGGGCACCGGGGAGCTGTTTTTT. Residues: CARSSGPQIGGGTGELFF.

The genes are TRBV24-1 and TRBJ1-1, with 8 bases matching TRBD1. The V gene's germline CDR1 is KGHDR and CDR2 SFDVKD. V lost 2 bases to trimming and J lost 7 bases; unmatched junction nucleotides: 8. The CDR3 runs 15 residues. CDR3 in amino acids: CATSDSGQGNGEAFF. CDR3 nucleotide sequence: TGTGCCACCAGTGATTCCGGACAGGGAAACGGTGAAGCTTTCTTT.

The chain uses TRBV18 and TRBJ2-3; 10 bases are shared with TRBD2. CDR1 KGHSH and CDR2 LQKENI come from the germline V gene. V lost 8 bases and J lost 4; bases outside the gene matches: 3. The CDR3 spans 13 residues. In DNA form, the CDR3 reads TGTGCCAGCGTAGCGGGAGGAGCAGATACGCAGTATTTT. Translated, it gives CASVAGGADTQYF.

V usage is TRBV12-5 and J usage is TRBJ2-1; 9 bases map to TRBD2. The trim removed 4 bases at V and 13 bases at J, leaving 23 bases unmatched. Germline V gene sequence: CDR1 LGHNT, CDR2 FRNRAP. The CDR3 contains 18 residues. CDR3: CASGWKRIGASGTNKQFF. CDR3 DNA: TGTGCTAGTGGTTGGAAGAGGATCGGGGCTAGCGGGACGAATAAACAGTTCTTC.

The chain combines TRBV18 with TRBJ2-1; TRBD2 aligns across 10 bases. CDR1 KGHSH and CDR2 LQKENI come from the germline V gene. The CDR3 spans 15 residues. The V and J ends lost 6 bases and 8 bases, in that order; junction bases with no gene match: 10. CDR3 loop: CASSGSSGRSDEQFF. In DNA, the CDR3 is TGTGCCAGCTCGGGCTCTAGCGGGAGAAGCGATGAGCAGTTCTTC.

The chain joins TRBV3-1 (or the pseudogene TRBV3-2) to TRBJ2-4, with 7 bases lining up with TRBD2. The CDR3 extends over 13 amino acids. Germline CDR1 LGHDT, CDR2 YNNKEL (reference sequence). V lost 5 bases, J lost 6 bases, and 4 bases stayed unmatched. The CDR3 DNA is TGTGCCAGCAGCGTTCGCGGGGGAAACATTCAGTACTTC. Protein sequence: CASSVRGGNIQYF.

V usage is TRBV6-2 or TRBV6-3 and J usage is TRBJ2-1; 7 nucleotides agree with TRBD1. Trimming took 5 bases from V and 4 from J; bases not matched to a gene: 8. The CDR3 runs to 15 residues. From germline, CDR1 is MNHEY and CDR2 SVGEGT. CDR3 nucleotides: TGTGCCAGCAGTCACAGGGGAGTTAGGTACAATGAGCAGTTCTTC. It codes for CASSHRGVRYNEQFF.

V gene TRBV11-2 combines with J gene TRBJ2-7; 7 bases are shared with TRBD1. The germline gives CDR1 SGHAT, CDR2 FQNNGV. Trimming removed 3 bases from V and 3 bases from J; junction bases left unmatched: 5. The CDR3 has 14 amino acids. The CDR3 here is CASSLATGSYEQYV. The CDR3 nucleotides read TGTGCCAGCAGCTTGGCGACAGGGAGCTACGAGCAGTACGTC.

The V gene is TRBV7-9, the J gene TRBJ1-5; D remains unclear. The CDR3 covers 15 residues. V lost 1 base, J lost 10 bases, and 17 bases lay in between. Germline V gene lookup returns CDR1 SEHNR and CDR2 FQNEAQ (reference sequence). Here the CDR3 DNA reads TGTGCCAGCAGCTTAGGTGGAGTATGGTCACCCCCCCAGCATTTT. It is translated as CASSLGGVWSPPQHF.

The chain is built from TRBV12-3 or TRBV12-4 and TRBJ1-1; 9 bases fit TRBD1. The CDR3 length is 12 residues. With V trimmed by 7 bases and J by 6 bases, 3 bases remained unmatched. CDR3 loop: CASTRDRAEAFF. CDR3 coding DNA: TGTGCCAGCACCCGGGACAGGGCTGAAGCTTTCTTT.

The chain links TRBV9 to TRBJ2-3, with D possibly matching TRBD2 (6 bases). V shed 4 bases and J shed 2 bases, with 14 bases lying between them. The germline CDR1 and CDR2 sequences are SGDLS and YYNGEE. The CDR3 contains 15 residues. CDR3 coding DNA: TGTGCCAGCAGCCTCGGCGGGGTTCTCACAGATACGCAGTATTTT. It yields the protein CASSLGGVLTDTQYF.

The gene calls are TRBV10-3 and TRBJ1-2; 7 positions agree with TRBD1. The CDR3 totals 13 residues. Germline V gives CDR1 ENHRY, CDR2 SYGVKD. With V trimmed by 7 bases and J by 4 bases, 6 bases remained unmatched. The CDR3 region has the DNA TGTGCCATCACAACAGGGGATACCTATGGCTACACCTTC. It yields the protein CAITTGDTYGYTF.

The J gene is TRBJ2-5, the V gene TRBV5-1; the match to TRBD1 covers 7 bases. Per germline, CDR1 SGHRS and CDR2 YFSETQ. CDR3 size: 13 residues. Unmatched junction bases numbered 5, after V lost 4 bases and J lost 5 bases. The CDR3 spells CASSRQGGETQYF. The CDR3 DNA follows: TGCGCCAGCAGCAGACAGGGTGGGGAGACCCAGTACTTC.

This chain links TRBV6-5 with TRBJ2-5, with unresolved D. This CDR3 contains 14 residues. Trimming removed 1 base at V and 5 bases at J, with 11 bases between. Looked up from germline, CDR1 is MNHEY and CDR2 is SVGAGI. The CDR3 DNA follows: TGTGCCAGCAGTTACTTCGGACGCCCGGAGACCCAGTACTTC. This gives the protein CASSYFGRPETQYF.

In this sample, this clone turned up once. The genes are TRBV4-1 and TRBJ2-1; TRBD2 is a possible D gene (6 bases). V was shortened by 4 bases and J by 8 bases, with 12 bases between the two germline ends. The germline CDR1 and CDR2 sequences are MGHRA and YSYEKL. The CDR3 loop spans 13 amino acids. For the CDR3, the DNA is TGCGCCAGCAGCCCACGGGGGTGGGATGAGCAGTTCTTC. It translates to CASSPRGWDEQFF.

V gene TRBV25-1 combines with J gene TRBJ2-5; D not resolved. The CDR3 covers 13 residues. Germline V gives CDR1 MGHDK, CDR2 SYGVNS. The germline V and J ends were trimmed by 7 bases and 0 bases, with 9 bases remaining between them. CDR3 DNA: TGTGCCAGCAAGGGTGGGTACCAAGAGACCCAGTACTTC. Its translation: CASKGGYQETQYF. The complete variable domain, with remaining parts taken from reference TRBV25-1 and TRBJ2-5, reads EADIYQTPRYLVIGTGKKITLECSQTMGHDKMYWYQQDPGMELHLIHYSYGVNSTEKGDLSSESTVSRIRTEHFPLTLESARPSHTSQYLCASKGGYQETQYFGPGTRLLVL.

The genes are TRBV14 and TRBJ2-3; the D is unclear. The V and J ends lost 1 base and 4 bases respectively, with 9 bases between them. The CDR3 has 14 residues. The germline CDR1 and CDR2 sequences are SGHDN and FVKESK. CDR3 sequence reads: CASSQGTKSDTQYF. The CDR3 nucleotides read TGTGCCAGCAGCCAAGGGACCAAGTCAGATACGCAGTATTTT.

This chain joins TRBV2 and TRBJ1-4, with D uncertain. V gave up 4 bases and J gave up 0 bases, with 6 bases separating them. The germline gives CDR1 SNHLY, CDR2 FYNNEI. The CDR3 spans 14 residues. CDR3 residues: CASSVPATNEKLFF. The CDR3 region has the DNA TGTGCCAGCAGTGTGCCTGCAACTAATGAAAAACTGTTTTTT.

V is TRBV28 and J is TRBJ2-3; TRBD2 agrees at 14 bases. CDR1 and CDR2 (germline): MDHEN, SYDVKM. This CDR3 has 18 residues. Germline trimming cut 5 bases from V and 4 bases from J; bases unmatched to any gene: 11. The CDR3, as DNA: TGTGCCAGCAGTCAATCCCAGGGACTAGCGGGAGTTTCAGATACGCAGTATTTT. Amino acid sequence: CASSQSQGLAGVSDTQYF.

The chain uses TRBV6-5 and TRBJ1-5, with TRBD1 as a possible D gene (5 bases). The ends were cut back, 2 bases at V and 4 bases at J, with 12 bases in the middle. CDR1 and CDR2 (germline): MNHEY, SVGAGI. The CDR3 runs to 15 residues. The CDR3 region is CASSYHPRGNQPQHF. As DNA, the CDR3 is TGTGCCAGCAGTTACCATCCGCGGGGGAATCAGCCCCAGCATTTT.

This clone has more than one count but fewer than ten. The V call is TRBV27, the J call TRBJ2-5; maybe TRBD2 (6 bases). This CDR3 is built from 13 residues. The V end was cut by 5 bases, the J end by 7 bases, with 14 bases between. From germline, CDR1 is MNHEY and CDR2 SMNVEV (reference sequence). CDR3 protein: CASSVTSLGTQYF. In DNA, the CDR3 is TGTGCCAGCAGTGTGACTAGTCTGGGGACCCAGTACTTC.

The V call is TRBV11-2, the J call TRBJ2-4; 7 bases line up with TRBD2. V shed 2 bases, J shed 8 bases, and the junction held 3 bases outside the gene matches. Germline-derived CDR1 and CDR2 are SGHAT and FQNNGV. This CDR3 contains 13 residues. The DNA of the CDR3 is TGTGCCAGCAGCTTACAGGGAGGGGACATTCAGTACTTC. Protein sequence: CASSLQGGDIQYF.

The J gene is TRBJ1-6, the V gene TRBV3-1 (or the pseudogene TRBV3-2); D perhaps matches TRBD1 (5 bases). Germline lookup yields CDR1 LGHDT and CDR2 YNNKEL (reference sequence). The CDR3 has 14 residues. Between the trimmed V and J ends, which lost 3 bases and 2 bases, there was a span of 5 bases. The CDR3 here is CASSQGPYNSPLHF. Here the CDR3 DNA reads TGTGCCAGCAGCCAGGGACCCTATAATTCACCCCTCCACTTT.

The V and J genes are TRBV2 and TRBJ2-5, with D unclear. The CDR3 runs 13 residues. V was cut by 4 bases and J by 4 bases, with 10 bases left in between. Germline-derived CDR1 and CDR2 are SNHLY and FYNNEI. CDR3 protein: CASSGEQGETQYF. CDR3 bases: TGTGCCAGCAGTGGCGAGCAAGGAGAGACCCAGTACTTC.

This chain uses TRBV6-5 with TRBJ2-7, with D perhaps matching TRBD1 or TRBD2 (5 bases each). The CDR3 totals 15 residues. The germline V and J ends were trimmed by 6 bases and 0 bases, with 15 bases remaining between them. Germline V gene lookup returns CDR1 MNHEY and CDR2 SVGAGI. This chain's CDR3 is CASSRRDPSSYEQYF. The CDR3 DNA reads as TGTGCCAGCAGCCGCCGGGACCCGAGCTCCTACGAGCAGTACTTC.